This T cell receptor (beta chain) was observed in a study of cytomegalovirus exposure and HLA in healthy donors (dated by TCRdb to about 2017). General notes on the study: An earlier analysis of some 620 of the donors reported 276 Gb of sequence data and around 100 million unique TCR beta sequences obtained from 150 million to 200 million T cells. About 280 gigabases of sequencing data and around 87 million unique TCR sequences were included in an early release covering about 600 HLA-typed donors. The genetic ancestry cluster associated with self-reported Caucasian donors included 80% to 90% of the roughly 400 genotyped donors. The study aimed to test whether signatures of past pathogen exposure could be identified by cataloging public T cell receptors. The T cell repertoires of 550 to 850 subjects were profiled by immunosequencing and related to cytomegalovirus serostatus. Besides the first cohort of roughly 660 subjects, a separate validation cohort made up of 95 to 150 different subjects was used. To predict cytomegalovirus infection status, the study combined high-throughput TCR immunosequencing, statistical association of individual TCRs with disease status, and machine learning. A later analysis re-analyzed previously published TCR beta repertoires from roughly 690 donors and added high-resolution HLA genotyping to study TCR occurrence patterns. The later analysis used no new phenotypic data to find candidate immune exposures, relying instead on TCR beta sequences and their occurrence across donors. To decide whether each TCR beta V gene segment behaved as functional or pseudogenic, an earlier analysis of over 500 of the donors relied on high-throughput TCR beta sequencing. Donor age, sex, ethnicity and CMV serostatus were compiled alongside the repertoire data. A later genetic analysis used genome-wide SNP genotypes for about 60% of the roughly 670 donors, treating that subset as a discovery cohort. Every discovery cohort repertoire had been produced on one sequencing platform. HLA typing covered class I and class II loci at four-digit resolution. The number of donors typed differed by locus, with roughly 629-640 for A, B, C, DRB1 and DQB1, roughly 520 for DQA1, approximately 580 for DPA1, and roughly 450 for DPB1. A handful of DR-DQ haplotypes were handled as single units for association and clustering because linkage in the cohort was strong. On average, about 200,000 unique TCR beta nucleotide sequences were sequenced per donor among a few hundred genotyped donors of the cohort, with roughly 18% of those sequences being non-productive. Overall study results and their limits: Three of the identified cytomegalovirus-associated TCR beta chains were confirmed in vitro to be specific for cytomegalovirus antigens. A later analysis found that most CMV-associated TCR beta chains appeared HLA-restricted, with HLA associations seemingly driven largely by CMV exposure. A cluster of highly shared sequence variants was judged likely to be a technical artifact of the sequencing pipeline. Compared with the 666-donor mean, donors in an Asian-associated ancestry cluster had fewer N-insertions in productive TCRs, according to a later genetic analysis. Assigning TCR associations to individual alleles was difficult when HLA alleles, especially DR and DQ, strongly co-occurred. A later analysis associated around 16,000 TCR beta sequences with specific HLA alleles at a false discovery rate of 0.05. A further reported finding was that TCR beta sequences accurately predicted the HLA-A and HLA-B alleles for most subjects in the first cohort. In a later analysis, TCR association rates were found to vary across HLA loci, with the most associated TCRs seen for DRB1 alleles and the fewest for HLA-C alleles. In the study, 164 TCR beta chains were listed as associated with cytomegalovirus. The only immune exposure information available for the cohort was CMV serostatus. In a later analysis, HLA-associated TCR beta chains were found to be more clonally expanded and to have lower generation probabilities than equally common non-associated chains. Because counts were too low, roughly 18 rarely observed V segments, including chromosome 9 orphons, were left out of the earlier analysis of some 600 of the donors. Roughly uniform sequencing depth across donors was assumed in presence/absence analyses, although this assumption may not hold. In a later analysis, several top co-occurrence clusters were reported to appear linked to parvovirus B19, influenza, CMV and Epstein-Barr virus. Some IMGT-functional V segments, including TRBV6-2 and TRBV6-3, could not be distinguished by the 87-base-pair reads and were therefore excluded. Linkage disequilibrium might explain the correlated functional status among segregating V segments, but an unknown experimental factor could not be excluded. Across donors, most TCR sequences were observed very rarely, whereas some public TCRs were present in many individuals. Only TCR beta chains were sequenced in this cohort, and the absence of alpha or paired-chain data limited detectable features. The classifier was reported to diagnose cytomegalovirus status with high specificity and sensitivity in both the original cohort and the validation cohort. In an earlier analysis of fewer than 700 of the donors, most TCR beta V segments appeared in productive rearrangements about 87% or about 30% of the time, broadly matching IMGT annotations. In a later genetic analysis, a missense DCLRE1C variant was associated with V-gene and J-gene trimming of TCR beta chains, and the association was replicated in an independent cohort. HLA typing was unavailable for some donors at each locus, so association tests used only the typed subset. The authors suggested that the approach could potentially be generalized to other disease states and immunological phenotypes.

Libraries were constructed by the immunoSEQ multiplex PCR assay. For the multiplex PCR, a mixture combining 60 forward primers for TCR Vbeta segments and 13 reverse primers for TCR Jbeta segments was used. The CDR3 region of rearranged TCR beta genes was amplified from genomic DNA with a multiplex PCR assay. The amplified TCR beta libraries were sequenced on the Illumina HiSeq System as 87-base-pair reads. The paper's processing steps were these. A later analysis tallied around 87 million unique TCR beta chains across the roughly 610 repertoires, and approximately 12 million of those chains were shared by two or more donors. A nearest-neighbor algorithm error-corrected the raw reads and collapsed the reads into unique sequences, merging closely related sequences to remove PCR and sequencing errors. Alignment of CDR3 sequences to IMGT reference sequences was used to assign V, D and J gene segments. For a sequence to be retained, a match of at least six nucleotides was required to both a V gene segment and a J gene segment. Rearrangements were called productive when the CDR3 lacked stop codons and stayed in frame with V and J; all others were non-productive. Following IMGT convention, CDR3 was defined as the stretch from the second conserved V-encoded cysteine up to the conserved J-encoded phenylalanine. The earlier analysis of about 610 of the donors excluded sequences that lacked an unambiguous match to a single V gene segment. In an earlier analysis of around 600 of the donors, V segments were called functional above 56.7% productive rearrangements and were called segregating when the between-donor standard deviation exceeded 5%. To diagnose cytomegalovirus status from the catalog of TCR beta chain sequences, a statistical classification framework was built. In a later analysis, V and J genes were assigned by comparing TCR nucleotide sequences against IMGT/GENE-DB human TR gene sequences. The TCRdist pipeline was used in a later analysis to assign CDR3 sequences and most-parsimonious VDJ recombination scenarios. In a later analysis, each TCR beta chain was defined by its CDR3 amino acid sequence together with its V-gene family, and reads without a unique V-gene family were excluded. As a way to deal with suspected cross-contamination and a sequencing artifact, a later analysis dropped hundreds of nucleotide sequences that were highly shared and had low generation probability. For each public chain, a later analysis derived a clonal expansion index from normalized ranks of inferred template counts within each repertoire. In a later analysis, generation probabilities were computed with a VDJ recombination model fitted to out-of-frame rearrangements, and the resulting probabilities were checked against IGoR. In a later analysis, hypergeometric tests were used to score TCR-TCR, TCR-HLA and TCR-CMV co-occurrence, with a repertoire-size bias correction applied to TCR pairs. To estimate false discovery rates, a later analysis permuted the HLA or CMV assignments 20 times. In a later analysis, co-occurring TCRs were grouped using DBSCAN, with TCRdist sequence similarity added in when clustering inside HLA-allele-positive subsets. Repertoires with fewer than 30,000 or more than 120,000 public chains were left out of co-occurrence clustering, as were five repertoires with anomalous nucleotide sharing. The table comes from immuneACCESS by way of TCRdb, which keeps in-frame sequences with V and J called. Part of the clones is missing from these tables; in studies checked, under half for an unresolved V gene and the rest for unknown reasons. V, J and clone size are taken as reported in that table, and D and trimming were inferred from the DNA itself. The sample includes 120,000 or so clones, with approximately 80% observed a single time. The biggest ten clones account for around 2% of the sample.

Comments on this clone: Its specific antigen is unknown. The sample holds no much larger clone one base away, and base qualities are not on file.

The cohort consisted of more than 650 healthy bone marrow donors. All cohort members were sampled while nominally healthy, although unrecorded immune exposures were likely present. The donor was CMV seronegative and was included in the group of around 320 seronegative cohort members. Each donor provided a peripheral blood sample, and peripheral blood mononuclear cells were used for TCR beta sequencing. Genomic DNA extraction from the blood cell samples was performed with the Qiagen DNeasy Blood Extraction Kit. The CDR3 has 14 amino acids, counting the end cysteine and phenylalanine. Here the CDR3 DNA is all that survives: 42 bases in frame from base 1. V was cut back by 6 bases and J by 9 bases, leaving a gap of 18 bases between them. The germline V gene encodes CDR1 SGHTA and CDR2 FQGTGA.

This TCR was recovered from a man aged 18 to 30 in good health and CMV-seronegative. Recombination joined TRBV7-3 with TRBJ2-4, and perhaps TRBD2 as D gene, on 5 matching bases. The sample consisted of PBMCs. CDR3 reads: CASRAPLAAGIQYF. The nucleotides are TGTGCCAGCAGGGCTCCCCTAGCCGCGGGCATTCAGTACTTC.